This entry lists 21 T cell receptor beta chains sequenced from one sample in a study of identical twins. TCRdb passed the 5' RACE reads through MiXCR, listing each CDR3 protein once. This sample carries 450,000 or so distinct CDR3 sequences, approximately 15% of them seen once, and the ten largest clones take around 0.48%. These data also formed part of another study, on yellow fever vaccine responses in identical twins.

Sequenced input: CD4+ T cells sorted from blood. These receptors came from a woman aged 18-35 years in good health.

This clonotype occurred many times. V usage is TRBV7-3 and J usage is TRBJ2-1; TRBD2 aligns across 14 bases. V lost 3 bases, J lost 7 bases, and 2 bases stayed unmatched. In germline, CDR1 is SGHTA, CDR2 FQGTGA. There are 15 residues in the CDR3. CDR3 amino acids: CASSLRLAGGNEQFF. In DNA form, the CDR3 reads TGTGCCAGCAGCTTGAGACTAGCGGGAGGGAATGAGCAGTTCTTC. The full variable domain, rest sourced from reference TRBV7-3 and TRBJ2-1, is GAGVSQTPSNKVTEKGKYVELRCDPISGHTALYWYRQSLGQGPEFLIYFQGTGAADDSGLPNDRFFAVRPEGSVSTLKIQRTERGDSAVYLCASSLRLAGGNEQFFGPGTRLTVL.

The chain joins TRBV20-1 to TRBJ2-7, with 7 bases aligning to TRBD2. The CDR3 covers 17 residues. The germline gives CDR1 DFQATT, CDR2 SNEGSKA (reference sequence). The ends lost 0 bases at V and 6 bases at J; junction bases unmatched: 17. CDR3 DNA sequence: TGCAGTGCTAGAGATGGGGGGAGTTGGGAGGGACGAGGCGAGCAGTACTTC. This codes for CSARDGGSWEGRGEQYF.

The sample holds a few counts of this clonotype. This chain connects TRBV3-1 to TRBJ1-6, with 8 bases aligning to TRBD1. Germline CDR1 and CDR2: LGHDT and YNNKEL (reference sequence). The V gene end was trimmed by 4 bases and the J gene end by 7 bases; junction bases not matched to a gene: 9. The CDR3 length is 16 residues. The CDR3 nucleotides read TGTGCCAGCAGCCCAAGTCGGGACAGGTCGAATTCACCCCTCCACTTT. Amino acids: CASSPSRDRSNSPLHF.

The chain recombines TRBV7-6 with TRBJ1-2; 8 positions agree with TRBD1. Germline trimming cut 5 bases from V and 0 bases from J; bases unmatched to any gene: 5. The germline V gene has CDR1 SGHVS and CDR2 FNYEAQ. This CDR3 has 15 residues. CDR3 coding DNA: TGTGCCAGCAGCCCCGGGACAGGAGCTAACTATGGCTACACCTTC. It is translated as CASSPGTGANYGYTF. The full variable domain, in which reference TRBV7-6 and TRBJ1-2 provide the parts outside the CDR3, is GAGVSQSPRYKVTKRGQDVALRCDPISGHVSLYWYRQALGQGPEFLTYFNYEAQQDKSGLPNDRFSAERPEGSISTLTIQRTEQRDSAMYRCASSPGTGANYGYTFGSGTRLTVV.

This clonotype was counted between two and nine times. This sequence joins TRBV15 and TRBJ2-1, with 7 bases matching TRBD2. The V segment lost 3 bases and the J segment 6 bases; nucleotides outside the gene matches: 8. CDR1 is LNHNV, CDR2 YYDKDF, per germline (reference sequence). The CDR3 is made up of 15 amino acids. The CDR3 sequence is CATSSWLAESNEQFF. CDR3 in DNA: TGTGCCACCAGCAGCTGGCTAGCGGAATCCAATGAGCAGTTCTTC.

The chain employs TRBV6-1 and TRBJ2-5, with TRBD2 matching over 12 bases. CDR3 length equals 15 residues. The germline V gene has CDR1 MNHNS and CDR2 SASEGT. Losses at the gene ends were 7 bases for V and 1 base for J; bases not matched to a gene: 4. CDR3 bases: TGTGCCAGCAACCGACTAGCGGGGGCCCAAGAGACCCAGTACTTC. Translating gives CASNRLAGAQETQYF.

A few counts support this clonotype. This chain uses TRBV12-3 or TRBV12-4 with TRBJ2-2; the match to TRBD1 covers 9 bases. V shed 6 bases and J 5 bases; nucleotides not matched to a gene: 7. The CDR3 length is 15 residues. The chain's CDR3 is CASRGDREGTGELFF. CDR3 in DNA: TGTGCCAGCAGGGGGGACAGGGAAGGGACCGGGGAGCTGTTTTTT.

This clonotype was observed a few times. The gene calls are TRBV28 and TRBJ2-3; 9 bases are shared with TRBD1. CDR1 is MDHEN and CDR2 is SYDVKM in the germline V gene. This CDR3 region has 15 residues. The V gene end was trimmed by 3 bases and the J gene end by 9 bases; junction bases not matched to a gene: 10. CDR3 in amino acids: CASSLPGTGTTTQYF. Here the CDR3 DNA reads TGTGCCAGCAGTTTGCCCGGGACAGGGACAACCACGCAGTATTTT.

This clonotype was counted a single time. This chain connects TRBV7-2 to TRBJ2-3, with 9 bases that match TRBD2. V gave up 3 bases and J gave up 4 bases; unmatched junction bases: 14. This CDR3 region has 18 residues. Looked up from germline, CDR1 is SGHTA and CDR2 is FQGNSA. CDR3 sequence (DNA): TGTGCCAGCAGCTTGCGGGCTAGCGGGATCAAGACGGCAGATACGCAGTATTTT. This gives the protein CASSLRASGIKTADTQYF.

The CDR3 spells CSVGGPYEQYF. The CDR3 nucleotides are TGCAGCGTTGGGGGACCCTACGAGCAGTACTTC. The rearrangement links TRBV29-1 to TRBJ2-7; either TRBD1 or TRBD2 may supply D (5 bases each). CDR1 and CDR2 from the germline V gene are SQVTM and ANQGSEA. Trimming cost V 4 bases and J 2 bases, with 6 bases left between them. CDR3 length: 11 residues.

This clonotype was observed a few times. This chain links TRBV5-1 with TRBJ1-1; D gene unclear. This CDR3 is 13 amino acids long. The V gene's germline CDR1 is SGHRS and CDR2 YFSETQ. The V end was cut by 4 bases, the J end by 4 bases, with 11 bases between. The chain's CDR3 is CASSLEDGTEAFF. CDR3 nucleotide sequence: TGCGCCAGCAGCCTAGAAGATGGCACTGAAGCTTTCTTT. The whole variable domain, remainder taken from reference TRBV5-1 and TRBJ1-1, is KAGVTQTPRYLIKTRGQQVTLSCSPISGHRSVSWYQQTPGQGLQFLFEYFSETQRNKGNFPGRFSGRQFSNSRSEMNVSTLELGDSALYLCASSLEDGTEAFFGQGTRLTVV.

In this sample, this clonotype turned up a few times. The chain couples TRBV7-9 to TRBJ2-7; weak D call: TRBD1 (6 bases). Per germline, CDR1 SEHNR and CDR2 FQNEAQ (reference sequence). V shed 5 bases and J shed 1 base, with 18 bases lying between them. This CDR3 has 16 amino acids. The CDR3 DNA follows: TGTGCCAGCAGCCGGTCGGAGACAGGATCTTCCTACGAGCAGTACTTC. Translating it yields CASSRSETGSSYEQYF. Full variable domain (missing parts from reference TRBV7-9 and TRBJ2-7): DTGVSQNPRHKITKRGQNVTFRCDPISEHNRLYWYRQTLGQGPEFLTYFQNEAQLEKSRLLSDRFSAERPKGSFSTLEIQRTEQGDSAMYLCASSRSETGSSYEQYFGPGTRLTVT.

This clonotype was recorded many times. In DNA, the CDR3 is TGTGCCAGCAGTTACTTCGGCGGAAAGAACACCGGGGAGCTGTTTTTT. Translated: CASSYFGGKNTGELFF. This chain uses TRBV6-2 or TRBV6-3 with TRBJ2-2; D gene ambiguous. The germline CDR1 and CDR2 sequences are MNHEY and SVGEGT. Between the trimmed V and J ends, which lost 1 base and 1 base, there was a span of 10 bases. This CDR3 is 16 amino acids long.

This clonotype came up a few times. The V and J genes are TRBV19 and TRBJ2-1, with TRBD2 matching over 8 bases. The CDR3 covers 15 residues. The trim removed 3 bases at V and 5 bases at J, leaving 6 bases unmatched. Germline V gene data show CDR1 as LNHDA and CDR2 as SQIVND (reference sequence). This CDR3 is CASSMAAGVHNEQFF. The CDR3 coding sequence is TGTGCCAGTAGTATGGCAGCGGGAGTGCACAATGAGCAGTTCTTC.

This rearrangement joins TRBV28 to TRBJ2-1; perhaps TRBD2 as D (6 bases). This CDR3 is 13 amino acids long. CDR1 is MDHEN, CDR2 SYDVKM, per germline. V was cut by 3 bases and J by 5 bases, with 8 bases left in between. CDR3 sequence: CASSFGGNNEQFF. Written as DNA, the CDR3 is TGTGCCAGCAGTTTCGGCGGGAACAATGAGCAGTTCTTC.

This clonotype was detected only a few times. V is TRBV12-5 and J is TRBJ2-5; D not certain. CDR1 is LGHNT, CDR2 FRNRAP, per germline. Trimming cost V 6 bases and J 5 bases, with 10 bases left between them. The CDR3 spans 12 residues. The CDR3 bases are TGTGCTAGTGGAGACCAGAGGGAGACCCAGTACTTC. This codes for CASGDQRETQYF.

V gene TRBV5-6 combines with J gene TRBJ2-3; TRBD2 agrees at 7 bases. This CDR3 region has 16 residues. Germline CDR1 is SGHDT and CDR2 is YYEEEE. J was trimmed by 3 bases and V by 2 bases; bases with no gene match: 9. The CDR3: CASSLASGMTTDTQYF. CDR3 sequence (DNA): TGTGCCAGCAGCTTAGCCAGCGGGATGACGACAGATACGCAGTATTTT.

This clonotype occurred a few times. This CDR3 reads CASGLRTYEQYF. CDR3 in DNA: TGTGCCAGCGGACTCCGAACCTACGAGCAGTACTTC. The chain recombines TRBV25-1 with TRBJ2-7, with D perhaps matching TRBD2 (5 bases). This CDR3 contains 12 residues. Germline V lookup: CDR1 MGHDK, CDR2 SYGVNS. Trimming stripped 8 bases from V and 2 bases from J, with 10 bases between.

This clonotype has a handful of counts. The chain recombines TRBV20-1 with TRBJ2-7; D remains unclear. CDR1 is DFQATT, CDR2 SNEGSKA, per germline (reference sequence). The CDR3 is 14 residues long. V dropped 3 bases and J dropped 0 bases, with 12 bases sitting between them. This chain's CDR3 is CSASKSGNSYEQYF. The CDR3 bases are TGCAGTGCTAGTAAAAGTGGGAACTCCTACGAGCAGTACTTC.

This clonotype was seen a few times. The chain links TRBV6-1 to TRBJ1-1, with a tentative D call TRBD1 (5 bases). Per the germline V gene, CDR1 is MNHNS and CDR2 is SASEGT. This CDR3 spans 14 amino acids. V dropped 7 bases and J dropped 5 bases, with 17 bases sitting between them. The CDR3 nucleotides read TGTGCCAGCACTAAACCCGGGGGGGGTACTGAAGCTTTCTTT. It codes for CASTKPGGGTEAFF.

This clonotype has a handful of counts. The gene calls are TRBV6-1 and TRBJ2-7, with TRBD1 identical over 8 bases. V was pared by 2 bases and J by 6 bases, with 12 bases of the junction left unmatched. The CDR3 length is 16 residues. CDR1 and CDR2 (germline): MNHNS, SASEGT. The CDR3 loop reads CASSERSGTGSAEQYF. Here the CDR3 DNA reads TGTGCCAGCAGTGAAAGGTCCGGGACAGGAAGCGCCGAGCAGTACTTC.